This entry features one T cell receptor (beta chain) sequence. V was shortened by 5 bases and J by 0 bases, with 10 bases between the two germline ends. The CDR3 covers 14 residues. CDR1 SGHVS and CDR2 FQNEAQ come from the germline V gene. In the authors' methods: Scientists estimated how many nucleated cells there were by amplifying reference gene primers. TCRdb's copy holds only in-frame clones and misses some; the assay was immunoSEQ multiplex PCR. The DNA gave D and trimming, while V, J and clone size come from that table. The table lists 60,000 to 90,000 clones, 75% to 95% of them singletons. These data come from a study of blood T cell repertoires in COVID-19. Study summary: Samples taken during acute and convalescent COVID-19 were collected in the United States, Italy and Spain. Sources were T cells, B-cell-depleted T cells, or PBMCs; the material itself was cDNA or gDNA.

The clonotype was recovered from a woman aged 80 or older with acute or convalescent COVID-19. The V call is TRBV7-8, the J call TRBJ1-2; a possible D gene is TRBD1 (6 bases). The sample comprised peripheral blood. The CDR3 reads CASSEQGANYGYTF. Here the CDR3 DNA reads TGTGCCAGCAGCGAACAGGGAGCTAACTATGGCTACACCTTC.